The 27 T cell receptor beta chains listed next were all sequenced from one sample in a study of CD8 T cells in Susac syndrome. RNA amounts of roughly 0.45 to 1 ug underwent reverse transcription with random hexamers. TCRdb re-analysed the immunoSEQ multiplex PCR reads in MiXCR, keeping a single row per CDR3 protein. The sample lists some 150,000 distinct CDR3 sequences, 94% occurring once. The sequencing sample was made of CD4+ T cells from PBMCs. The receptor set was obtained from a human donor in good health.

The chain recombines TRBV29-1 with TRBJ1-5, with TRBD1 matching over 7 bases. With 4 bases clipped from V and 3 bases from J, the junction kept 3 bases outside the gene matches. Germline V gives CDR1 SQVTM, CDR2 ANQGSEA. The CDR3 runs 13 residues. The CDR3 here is CSVGDSFNQPQHF. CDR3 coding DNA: TGCAGCGTTGGGGACAGTTTCAATCAGCCCCAGCATTTT.

CDR3 nucleotide sequence: TGTGCCAGCAGCTTTTGGGTTGGGACAGGTTTAGATGAGCAGTTCTTC. Translating it yields CASSFWVGTGLDEQFF. V usage is TRBV9 and J usage is TRBJ2-1; 8 positions match TRBD1. CDR1 is SGDLS and CDR2 is YYNGEE in the germline V gene. After removal of 4 bases from V and 8 bases from J, the junction contained 14 bases not matched to a gene. CDR3 length equals 16 residues.

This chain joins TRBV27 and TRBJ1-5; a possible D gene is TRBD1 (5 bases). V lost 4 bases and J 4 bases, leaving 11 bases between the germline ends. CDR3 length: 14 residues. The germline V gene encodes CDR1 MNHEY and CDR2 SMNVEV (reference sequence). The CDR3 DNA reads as TGTGCCAGCAGTTGGGACGGACGAAATCAGCCCCAGCATTTT. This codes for CASSWDGRNQPQHF.

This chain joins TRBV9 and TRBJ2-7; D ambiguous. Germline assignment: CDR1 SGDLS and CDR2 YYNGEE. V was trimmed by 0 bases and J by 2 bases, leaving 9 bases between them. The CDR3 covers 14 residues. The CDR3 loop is CASSVGSTTYEQYF. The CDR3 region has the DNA TGTGCCAGCAGCGTAGGTTCAACCACCTACGAGCAGTACTTC.

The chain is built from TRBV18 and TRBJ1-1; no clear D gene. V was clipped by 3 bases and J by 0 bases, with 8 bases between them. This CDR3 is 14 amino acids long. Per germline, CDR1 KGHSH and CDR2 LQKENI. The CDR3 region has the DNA TGTGCCAGCTCACCGGAGAGACTGAACACTGAAGCTTTCTTT. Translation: CASSPERLNTEAFF. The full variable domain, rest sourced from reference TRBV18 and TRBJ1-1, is NAGVMQNPRHLVRRRGQEARLRCSPMKGHSHVYWYRQLPEEGLKFMVYLQKENIIDESGMPKERFSAEFPKEGPSILRIQQVVRGDSAAYFCASSPERLNTEAFFGQGTRLTVV.

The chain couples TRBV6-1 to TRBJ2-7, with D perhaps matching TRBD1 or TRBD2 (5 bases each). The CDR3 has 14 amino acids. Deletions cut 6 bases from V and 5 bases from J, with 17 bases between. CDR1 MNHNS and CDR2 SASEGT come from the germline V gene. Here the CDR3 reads CASRHPGRVDEQYF. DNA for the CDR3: TGTGCCAGCAGACATCCGGGACGGGTCGACGAGCAGTACTTC.

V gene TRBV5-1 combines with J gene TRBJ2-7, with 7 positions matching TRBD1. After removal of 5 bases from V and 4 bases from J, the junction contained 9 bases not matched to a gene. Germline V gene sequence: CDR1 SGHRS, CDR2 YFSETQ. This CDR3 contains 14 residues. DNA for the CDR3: TGCGCCAGCAGTAAACAGGGACAGCAATACGAGCAGTACTTC. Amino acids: CASSKQGQQYEQYF. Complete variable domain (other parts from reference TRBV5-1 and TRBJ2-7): KAGVTQTPRYLIKTRGQQVTLSCSPISGHRSVSWYQQTPGQGLQFLFEYFSETQRNKGNFPGRFSGRQFSNSRSEMNVSTLELGDSALYLCASSKQGQQYEQYFGPGTRLTVT.

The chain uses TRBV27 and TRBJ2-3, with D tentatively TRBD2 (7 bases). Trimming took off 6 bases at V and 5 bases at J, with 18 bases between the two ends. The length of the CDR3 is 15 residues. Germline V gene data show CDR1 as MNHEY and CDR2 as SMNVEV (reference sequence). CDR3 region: CASSRGDIREDTQYF. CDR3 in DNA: TGTGCCAGCAGCCGGGGGGACATCCGGGAAGATACGCAGTATTTT.

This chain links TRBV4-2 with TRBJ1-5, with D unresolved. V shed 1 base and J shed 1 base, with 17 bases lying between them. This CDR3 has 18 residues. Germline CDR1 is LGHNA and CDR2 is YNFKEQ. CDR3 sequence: CASSQGVQRSMSNQPQHF. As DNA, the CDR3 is TGTGCCAGCAGCCAAGGTGTCCAACGGAGCATGAGCAATCAGCCCCAGCATTTT.

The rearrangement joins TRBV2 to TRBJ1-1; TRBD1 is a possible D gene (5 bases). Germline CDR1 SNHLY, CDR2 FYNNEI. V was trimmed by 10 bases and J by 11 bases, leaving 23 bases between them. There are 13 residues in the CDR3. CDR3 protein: CATGGLTEWNAFF. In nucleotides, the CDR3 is TGTGCCACCGGAGGGCTGACAGAATGGAACGCTTTCTTT.

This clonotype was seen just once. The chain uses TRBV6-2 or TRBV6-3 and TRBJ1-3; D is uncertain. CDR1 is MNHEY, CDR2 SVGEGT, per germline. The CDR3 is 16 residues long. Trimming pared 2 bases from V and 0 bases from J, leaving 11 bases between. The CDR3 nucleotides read TGTGCCAGCAGTTACAAACCGCACCGCTCTGGAAACACCATATATTTT. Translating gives CASSYKPHRSGNTIYF.

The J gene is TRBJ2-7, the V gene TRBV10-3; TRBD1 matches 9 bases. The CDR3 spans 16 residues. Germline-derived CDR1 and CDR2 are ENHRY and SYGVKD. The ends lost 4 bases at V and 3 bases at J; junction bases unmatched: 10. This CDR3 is CAISAAGTGNGYEQYF. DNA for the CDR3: TGTGCCATCAGTGCCGCCGGGACAGGGAACGGCTACGAGCAGTACTTC.

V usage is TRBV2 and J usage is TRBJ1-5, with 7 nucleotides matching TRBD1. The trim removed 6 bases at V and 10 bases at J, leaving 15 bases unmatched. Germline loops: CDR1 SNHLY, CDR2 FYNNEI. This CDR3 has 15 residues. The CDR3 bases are TGTGCCAGCAGGGCCAACAGGGGAGGTCTCCAACCCCAGCATTTT. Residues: CASRANRGGLQPQHF.

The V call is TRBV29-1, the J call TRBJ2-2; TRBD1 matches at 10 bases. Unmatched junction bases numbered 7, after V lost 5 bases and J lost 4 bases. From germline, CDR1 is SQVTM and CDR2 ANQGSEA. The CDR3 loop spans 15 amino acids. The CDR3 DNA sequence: TGCAGCGTTAAAAACCGGGACAGGGGCACCGGGGAGCTGTTTTTT. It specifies CSVKNRDRGTGELFF.

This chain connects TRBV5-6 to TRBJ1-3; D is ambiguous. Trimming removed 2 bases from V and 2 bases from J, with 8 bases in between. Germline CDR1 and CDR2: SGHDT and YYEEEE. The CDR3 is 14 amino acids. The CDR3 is CASSFQGTGNTIYF. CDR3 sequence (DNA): TGTGCCAGCAGCTTTCAAGGGACTGGAAACACCATATATTTT.

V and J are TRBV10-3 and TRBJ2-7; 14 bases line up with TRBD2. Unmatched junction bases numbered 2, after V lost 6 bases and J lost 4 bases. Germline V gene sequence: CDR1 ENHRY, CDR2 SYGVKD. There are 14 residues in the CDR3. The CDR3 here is CAIRGTSGSYEQYF. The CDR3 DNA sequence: TGTGCCATCAGGGGGACTAGCGGGAGTTACGAGCAGTACTTC.

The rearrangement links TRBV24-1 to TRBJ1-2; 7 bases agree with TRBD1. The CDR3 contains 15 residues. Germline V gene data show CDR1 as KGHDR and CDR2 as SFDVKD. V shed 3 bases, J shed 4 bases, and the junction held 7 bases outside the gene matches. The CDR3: CATSDPRTGVYGYTF. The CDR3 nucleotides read TGTGCCACCAGTGATCCCCGGACAGGAGTCTATGGCTACACCTTC.

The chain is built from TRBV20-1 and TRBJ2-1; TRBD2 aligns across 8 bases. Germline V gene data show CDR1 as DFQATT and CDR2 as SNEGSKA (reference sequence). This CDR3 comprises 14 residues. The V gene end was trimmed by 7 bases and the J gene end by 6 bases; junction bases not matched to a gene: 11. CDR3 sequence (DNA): TGCAGTGGTCTTACGGGAGGGCCAGGCAATGAGCAGTTCTTC. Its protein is CSGLTGGPGNEQFF.

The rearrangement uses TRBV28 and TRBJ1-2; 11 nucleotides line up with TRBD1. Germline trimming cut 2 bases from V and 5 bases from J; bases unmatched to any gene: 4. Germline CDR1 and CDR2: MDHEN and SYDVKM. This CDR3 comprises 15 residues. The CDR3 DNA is TGTGCCAGCAGTTTACCGGGACAGGGGGTTTATGGCTACACCTTC. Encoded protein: CASSLPGQGVYGYTF.

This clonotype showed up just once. The CDR3 DNA reads as TGTGCCATTACCGACAGGCCCCACGAGCAGTACTTC. Its translation is CAITDRPHEQYF. This chain links TRBV10-3 with TRBJ2-7; possible D gene TRBD1, 6 bases. The V end was cut by 9 bases, the J end by 5 bases, with 14 bases between. This CDR3 has 12 residues. Germline CDR1 ENHRY, CDR2 SYGVKD.

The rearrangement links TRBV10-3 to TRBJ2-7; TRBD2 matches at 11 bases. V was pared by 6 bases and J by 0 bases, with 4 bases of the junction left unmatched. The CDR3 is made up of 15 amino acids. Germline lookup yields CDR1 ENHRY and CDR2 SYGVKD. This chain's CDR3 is CAIRRTSGLSYEQYF. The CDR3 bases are TGTGCCATCAGGAGGACTAGCGGGCTCTCCTACGAGCAGTACTTC.

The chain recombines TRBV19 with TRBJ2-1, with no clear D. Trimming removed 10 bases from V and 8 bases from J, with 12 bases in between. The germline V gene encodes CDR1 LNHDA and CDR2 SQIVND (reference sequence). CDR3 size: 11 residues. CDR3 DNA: TGTGCCACCTCCCGGCAGGATGAGCAGTTCTTC. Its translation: CATSRQDEQFF. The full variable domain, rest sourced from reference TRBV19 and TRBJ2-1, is DGGITQSPKYLFRKEGQNVTLSCEQNLNHDAMYWYRQDPGQGLRLIYYSQIVNDFQKGDIAEGYSVSREKKESFPLTVTSAQKNPTAFYLCATSRQDEQFFGPGTRLTVL.

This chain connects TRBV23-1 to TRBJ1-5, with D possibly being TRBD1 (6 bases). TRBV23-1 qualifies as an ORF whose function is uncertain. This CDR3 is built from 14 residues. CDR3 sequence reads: CPPGCGGSNQPQHF. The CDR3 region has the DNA TGCCCGCCGGGTTGTGGGGGCAGCAATCAGCCCCAGCATTTT.

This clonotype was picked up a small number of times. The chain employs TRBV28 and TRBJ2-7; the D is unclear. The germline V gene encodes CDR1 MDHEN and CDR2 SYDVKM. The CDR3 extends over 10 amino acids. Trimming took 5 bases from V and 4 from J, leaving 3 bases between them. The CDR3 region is CASSGYEQYF. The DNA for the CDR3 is TGTGCCAGCAGTGGTTACGAGCAGTACTTC.

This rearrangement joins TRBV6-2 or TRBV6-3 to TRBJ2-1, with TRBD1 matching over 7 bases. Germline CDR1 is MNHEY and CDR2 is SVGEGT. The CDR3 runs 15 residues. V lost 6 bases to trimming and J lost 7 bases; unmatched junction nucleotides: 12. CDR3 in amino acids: CASRGRQGSSNEQFF. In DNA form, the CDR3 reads TGTGCCAGCAGGGGGAGACAGGGCAGTAGTAATGAGCAGTTCTTC.

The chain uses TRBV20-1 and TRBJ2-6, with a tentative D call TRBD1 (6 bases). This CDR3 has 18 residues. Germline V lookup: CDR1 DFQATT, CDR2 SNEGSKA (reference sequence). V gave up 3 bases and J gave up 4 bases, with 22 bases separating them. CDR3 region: CSASRFLQGPGGANVLTF. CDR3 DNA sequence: TGCAGTGCTAGCAGATTTCTACAGGGACCGGGGGGGGCCAACGTCCTGACTTTC.

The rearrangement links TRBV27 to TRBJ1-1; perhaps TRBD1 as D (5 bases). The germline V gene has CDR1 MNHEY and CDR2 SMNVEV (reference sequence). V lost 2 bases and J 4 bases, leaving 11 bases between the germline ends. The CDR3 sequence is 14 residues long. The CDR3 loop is CASSLVGVGTEAFF. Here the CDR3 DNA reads TGTGCCAGCAGTTTAGTAGGGGTGGGCACTGAAGCTTTCTTT.